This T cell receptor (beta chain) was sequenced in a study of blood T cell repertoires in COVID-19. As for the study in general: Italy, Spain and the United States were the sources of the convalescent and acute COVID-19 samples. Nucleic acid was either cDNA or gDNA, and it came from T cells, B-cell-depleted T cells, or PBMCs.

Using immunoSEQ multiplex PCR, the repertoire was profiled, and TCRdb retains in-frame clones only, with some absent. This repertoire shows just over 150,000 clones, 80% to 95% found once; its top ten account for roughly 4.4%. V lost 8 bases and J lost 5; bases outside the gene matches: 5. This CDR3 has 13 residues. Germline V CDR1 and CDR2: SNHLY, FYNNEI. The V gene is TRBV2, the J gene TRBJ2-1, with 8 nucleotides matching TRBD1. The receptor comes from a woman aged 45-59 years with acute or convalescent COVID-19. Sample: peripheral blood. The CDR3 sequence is CASGDRQNNEQFF. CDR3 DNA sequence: TGTGCCAGCGGGGACAGGCAGAACAATGAGCAGTTCTTC.